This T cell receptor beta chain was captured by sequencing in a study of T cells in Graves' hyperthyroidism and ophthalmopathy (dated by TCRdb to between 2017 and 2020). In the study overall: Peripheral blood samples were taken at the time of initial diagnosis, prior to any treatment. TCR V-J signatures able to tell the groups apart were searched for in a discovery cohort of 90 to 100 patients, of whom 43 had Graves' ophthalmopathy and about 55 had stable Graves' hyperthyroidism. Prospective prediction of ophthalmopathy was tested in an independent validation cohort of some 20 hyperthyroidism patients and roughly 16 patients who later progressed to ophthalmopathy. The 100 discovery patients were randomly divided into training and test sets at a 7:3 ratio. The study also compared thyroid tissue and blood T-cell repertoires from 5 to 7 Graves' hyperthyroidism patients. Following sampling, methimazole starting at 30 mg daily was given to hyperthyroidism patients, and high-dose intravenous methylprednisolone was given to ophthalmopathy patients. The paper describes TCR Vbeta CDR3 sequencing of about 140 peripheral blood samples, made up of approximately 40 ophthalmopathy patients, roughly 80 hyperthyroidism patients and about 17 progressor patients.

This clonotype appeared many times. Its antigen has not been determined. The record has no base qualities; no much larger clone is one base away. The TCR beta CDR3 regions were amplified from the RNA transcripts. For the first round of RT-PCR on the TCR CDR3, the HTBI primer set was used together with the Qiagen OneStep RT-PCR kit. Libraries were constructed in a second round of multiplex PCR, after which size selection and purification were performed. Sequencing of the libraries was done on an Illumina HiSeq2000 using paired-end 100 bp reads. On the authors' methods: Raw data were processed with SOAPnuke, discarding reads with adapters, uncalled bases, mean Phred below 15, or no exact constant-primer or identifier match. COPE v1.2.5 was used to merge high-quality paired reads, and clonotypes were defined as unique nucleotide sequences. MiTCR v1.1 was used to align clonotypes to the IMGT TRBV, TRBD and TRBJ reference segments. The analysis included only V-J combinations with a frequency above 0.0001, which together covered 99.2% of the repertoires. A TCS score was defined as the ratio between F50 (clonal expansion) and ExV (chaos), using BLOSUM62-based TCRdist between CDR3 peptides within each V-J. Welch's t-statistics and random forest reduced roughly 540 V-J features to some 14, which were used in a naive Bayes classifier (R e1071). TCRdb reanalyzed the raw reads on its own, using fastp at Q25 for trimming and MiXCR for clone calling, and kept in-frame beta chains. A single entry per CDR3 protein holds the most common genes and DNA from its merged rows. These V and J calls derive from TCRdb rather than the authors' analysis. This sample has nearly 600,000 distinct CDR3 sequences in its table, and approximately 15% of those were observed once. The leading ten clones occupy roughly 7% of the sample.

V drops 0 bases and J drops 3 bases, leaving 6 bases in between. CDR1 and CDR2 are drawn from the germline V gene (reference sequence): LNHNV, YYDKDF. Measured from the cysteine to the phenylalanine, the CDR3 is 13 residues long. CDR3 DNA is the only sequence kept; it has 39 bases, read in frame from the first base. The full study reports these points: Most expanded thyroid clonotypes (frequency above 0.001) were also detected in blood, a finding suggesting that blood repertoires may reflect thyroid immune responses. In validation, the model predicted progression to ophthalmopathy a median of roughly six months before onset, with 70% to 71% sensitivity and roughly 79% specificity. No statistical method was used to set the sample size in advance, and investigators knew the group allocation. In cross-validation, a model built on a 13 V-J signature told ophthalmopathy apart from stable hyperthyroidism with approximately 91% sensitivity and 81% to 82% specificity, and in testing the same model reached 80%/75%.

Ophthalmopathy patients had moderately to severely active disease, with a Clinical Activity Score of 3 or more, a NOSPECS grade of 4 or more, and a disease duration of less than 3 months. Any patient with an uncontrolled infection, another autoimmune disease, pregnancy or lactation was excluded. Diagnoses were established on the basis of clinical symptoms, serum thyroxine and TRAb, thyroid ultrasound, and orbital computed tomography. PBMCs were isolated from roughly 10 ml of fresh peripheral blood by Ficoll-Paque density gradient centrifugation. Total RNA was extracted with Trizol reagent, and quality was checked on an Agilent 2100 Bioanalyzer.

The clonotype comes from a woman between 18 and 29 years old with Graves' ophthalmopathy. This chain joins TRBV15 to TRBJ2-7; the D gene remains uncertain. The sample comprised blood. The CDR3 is CATSREASYEQYF. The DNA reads TGTGCCACCAGCAGAGAGGCCAGCTACGAGCAGTACTTC. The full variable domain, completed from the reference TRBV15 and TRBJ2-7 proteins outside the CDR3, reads DAMVIQNPRYQVTQFGKPVTLSCSQTLNHNVMYWYQQKSSQAPKLLFHYYDKDFNNEADTPDNFQSRRPNTSFCFLDIRSPGLGDTAMYLCATSREASYEQYFGPGTRLTVT.